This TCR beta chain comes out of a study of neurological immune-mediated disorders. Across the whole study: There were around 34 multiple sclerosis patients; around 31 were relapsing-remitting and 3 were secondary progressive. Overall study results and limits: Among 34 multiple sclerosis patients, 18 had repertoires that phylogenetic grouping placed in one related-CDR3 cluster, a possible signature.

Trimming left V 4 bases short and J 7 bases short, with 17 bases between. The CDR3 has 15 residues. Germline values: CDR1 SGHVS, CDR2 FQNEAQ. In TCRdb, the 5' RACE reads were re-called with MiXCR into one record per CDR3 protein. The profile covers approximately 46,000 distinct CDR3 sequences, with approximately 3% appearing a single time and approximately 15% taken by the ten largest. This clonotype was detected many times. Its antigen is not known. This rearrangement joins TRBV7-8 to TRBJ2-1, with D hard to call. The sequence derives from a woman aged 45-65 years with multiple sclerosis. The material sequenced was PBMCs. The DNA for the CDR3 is TGTGCCAGCAGCTCGGTCGAGCCCACTGGGAATGAGCAGTTCTTC. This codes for CASSSVEPTGNEQFF.